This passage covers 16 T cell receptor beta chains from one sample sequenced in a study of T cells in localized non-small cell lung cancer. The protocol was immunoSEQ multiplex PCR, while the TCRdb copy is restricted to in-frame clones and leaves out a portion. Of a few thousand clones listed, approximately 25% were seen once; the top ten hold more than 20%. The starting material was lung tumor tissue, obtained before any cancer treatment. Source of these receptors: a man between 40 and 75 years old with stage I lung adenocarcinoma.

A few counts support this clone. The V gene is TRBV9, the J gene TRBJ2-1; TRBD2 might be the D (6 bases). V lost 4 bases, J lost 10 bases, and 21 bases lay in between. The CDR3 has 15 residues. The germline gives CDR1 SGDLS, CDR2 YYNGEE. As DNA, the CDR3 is TGTGCCAGCAGCTTCAGGATCGAGGCGGGGCTAGAGCAGTTCTTC. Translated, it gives CASSFRIEAGLEQFF.

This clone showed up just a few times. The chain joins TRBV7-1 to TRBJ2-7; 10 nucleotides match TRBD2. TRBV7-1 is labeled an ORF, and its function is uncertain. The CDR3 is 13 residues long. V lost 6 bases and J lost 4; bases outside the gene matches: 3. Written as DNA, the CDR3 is TGTGCCAGCAGTTTAGCGGGAGGTTACGAGCAGTACTTC. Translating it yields CASSLAGGYEQYF.

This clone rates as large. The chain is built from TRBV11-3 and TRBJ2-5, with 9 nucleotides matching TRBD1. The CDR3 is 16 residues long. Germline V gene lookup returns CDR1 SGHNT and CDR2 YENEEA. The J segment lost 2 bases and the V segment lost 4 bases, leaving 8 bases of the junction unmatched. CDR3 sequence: CASSYYRDRAQETQYF. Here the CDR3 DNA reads TGTGCCAGCAGCTATTACCGGGACAGGGCTCAAGAGACCCAGTACTTC. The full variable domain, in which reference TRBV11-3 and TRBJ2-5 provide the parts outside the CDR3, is EAGVVQSPRYKIIEKKQPVAFWCNPISGHNTLYWYLQNLGQGPELLIRYENEEAVDDSQLPKDRFSAERLKGVDSTLKIQPAELGDSAVYLCASSYYRDRAQETQYFGPGTRLLVL.

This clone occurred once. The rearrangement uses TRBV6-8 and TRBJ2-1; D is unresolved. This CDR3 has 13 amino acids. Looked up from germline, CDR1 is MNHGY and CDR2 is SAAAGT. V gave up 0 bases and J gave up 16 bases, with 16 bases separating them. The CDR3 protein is CASSYSAARLKFF. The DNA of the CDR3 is TGTGCCAGCAGTTACTCGGCGGCTAGACTCAAATTCTTC.

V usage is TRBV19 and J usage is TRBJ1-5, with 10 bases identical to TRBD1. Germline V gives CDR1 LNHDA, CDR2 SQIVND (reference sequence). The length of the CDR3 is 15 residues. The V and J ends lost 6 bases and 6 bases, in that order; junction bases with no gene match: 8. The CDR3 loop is CASSYGTGVVQPQHF. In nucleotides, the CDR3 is TGTGCCAGTAGCTATGGGACAGGGGTTGTTCAGCCCCAGCATTTT.

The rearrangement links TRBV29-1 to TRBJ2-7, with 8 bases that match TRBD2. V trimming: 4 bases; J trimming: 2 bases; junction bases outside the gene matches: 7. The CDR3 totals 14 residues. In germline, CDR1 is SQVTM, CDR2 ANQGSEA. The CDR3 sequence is CSVVVAGRTYEQYF. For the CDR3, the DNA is TGCAGCGTTGTGGTAGCGGGACGTACCTACGAGCAGTACTTC.

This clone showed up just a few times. In DNA, the CDR3 is TGTGCCAGCAGTTACTCTAGGGCAGGGGGCACTGGAAACACCATATATTTT. The encoded protein is CASSYSRAGGTGNTIYF. The rearrangement links TRBV6-8 to TRBJ1-3; 8 nucleotides align to TRBD1. The CDR3 covers 17 residues. The germline CDR1 and CDR2 sequences are MNHGY and SAAAGT. Unmatched junction bases numbered 6, after V lost 0 bases and J lost 2 bases.

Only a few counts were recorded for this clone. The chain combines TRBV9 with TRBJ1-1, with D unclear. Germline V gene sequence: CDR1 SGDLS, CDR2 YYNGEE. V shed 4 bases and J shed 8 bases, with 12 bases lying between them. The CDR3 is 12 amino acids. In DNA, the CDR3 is TGTGCCAGCAGCCGCTCCACGGAAGAAGCTTTCTTT. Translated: CASSRSTEEAFF. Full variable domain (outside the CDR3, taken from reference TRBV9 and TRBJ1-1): DSGVTQTPKHLITATGQRVTLRCSPRSGDLSVYWYQQSLDQGLQFLIQYYNGEERAKGNILERFSAQQFPDLHSELNLSSLELGDSALYFCASSRSTEEAFFGQGTRLTVV.

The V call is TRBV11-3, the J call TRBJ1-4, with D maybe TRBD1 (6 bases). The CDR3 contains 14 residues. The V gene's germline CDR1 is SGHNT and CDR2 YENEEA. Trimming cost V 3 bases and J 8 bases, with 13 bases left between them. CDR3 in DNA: TGTGCCAGCAGCTTGACGGGGGGCGAGGAAAAACTGTTTTTT. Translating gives CASSLTGGEEKLFF. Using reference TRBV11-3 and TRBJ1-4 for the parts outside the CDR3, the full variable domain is EAGVVQSPRYKIIEKKQPVAFWCNPISGHNTLYWYLQNLGQGPELLIRYENEEAVDDSQLPKDRFSAERLKGVDSTLKIQPAELGDSAVYLCASSLTGGEEKLFFGSGTQLSVL.

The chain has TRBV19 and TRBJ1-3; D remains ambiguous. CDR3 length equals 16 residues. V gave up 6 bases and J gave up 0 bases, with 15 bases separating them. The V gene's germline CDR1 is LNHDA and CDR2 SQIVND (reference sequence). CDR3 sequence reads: CASSLRLLDSGNTIYF. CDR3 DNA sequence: TGTGCCAGTAGCCTGAGACTGCTGGACTCTGGAAACACCATATATTTT.

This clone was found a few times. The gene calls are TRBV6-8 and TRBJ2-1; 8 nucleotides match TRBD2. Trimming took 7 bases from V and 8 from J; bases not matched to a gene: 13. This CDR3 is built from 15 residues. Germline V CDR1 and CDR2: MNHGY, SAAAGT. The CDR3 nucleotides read TGTGCCAGCACCCAACGGAGCGGGAGCGCTTATGAGCAGTTCTTC. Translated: CASTQRSGSAYEQFF.

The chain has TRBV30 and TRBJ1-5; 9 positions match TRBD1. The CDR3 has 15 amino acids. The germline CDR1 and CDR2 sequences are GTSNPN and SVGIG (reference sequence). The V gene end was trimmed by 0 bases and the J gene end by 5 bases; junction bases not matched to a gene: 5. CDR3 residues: CAWSVSGTGYQPQHF. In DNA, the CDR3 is TGTGCCTGGAGTGTCTCCGGGACAGGGTATCAGCCCCAGCATTTT.

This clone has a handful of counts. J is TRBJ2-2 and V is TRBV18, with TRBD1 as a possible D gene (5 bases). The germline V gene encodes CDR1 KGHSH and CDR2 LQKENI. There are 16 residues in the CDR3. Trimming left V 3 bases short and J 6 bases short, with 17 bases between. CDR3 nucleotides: TGTGCCAGCTCACCTCCCGGTAACTACAGGCCCGGGGAGCTGTTTTTT. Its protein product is CASSPPGNYRPGELFF.

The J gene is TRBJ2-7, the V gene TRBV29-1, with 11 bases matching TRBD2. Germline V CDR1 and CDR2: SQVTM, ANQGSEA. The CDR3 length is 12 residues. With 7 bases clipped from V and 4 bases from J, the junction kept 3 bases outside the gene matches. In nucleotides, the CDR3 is TGCAGCGGCAGACTAGCGGGATACGAGCAGTACTTC. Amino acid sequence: CSGRLAGYEQYF.

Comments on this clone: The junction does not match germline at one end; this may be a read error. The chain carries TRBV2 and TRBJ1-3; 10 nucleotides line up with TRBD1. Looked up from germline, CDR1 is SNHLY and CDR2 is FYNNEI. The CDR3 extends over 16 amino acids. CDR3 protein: CASSEARDRGGHTIYF. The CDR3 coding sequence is TGTGCCAGCAGTGAAGCTCGGGACAGGGGTGGACACACCATATATTTT.

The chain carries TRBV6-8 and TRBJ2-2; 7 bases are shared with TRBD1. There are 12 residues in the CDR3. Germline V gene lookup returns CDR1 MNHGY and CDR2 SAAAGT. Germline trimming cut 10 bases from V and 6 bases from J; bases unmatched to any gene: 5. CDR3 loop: CAISTGAGELFF. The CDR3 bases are TGTGCCATCAGCACAGGGGCCGGGGAGCTGTTTTTT.